This T cell receptor beta chain was recovered during a study of T cells in Graves' hyperthyroidism and ophthalmopathy (dated by TCRdb to about 2019). With respect to the entire study: Peripheral blood was collected at initial diagnosis, before any treatment. The roughly 91 discovery patients were randomly split 7:3 into training and test sets. The paper describes TCR Vbeta CDR3 sequencing of 135 peripheral blood samples, made up of about 41 ophthalmopathy patients, around 78 hyperthyroidism patients and 17 progressor patients. After blood sampling, hyperthyroidism patients were treated with methimazole at a starting dose of 30 mg daily, and ophthalmopathy patients were treated with high-dose intravenous methylprednisolone. Prospective prediction of ophthalmopathy was tested in an independent validation cohort of about 19 hyperthyroidism patients and 15 to 17 patients who later progressed to ophthalmopathy. To identify distinguishing TCR V-J signatures, a discovery cohort of some 99 patients was used, comprising 43 with Graves' ophthalmopathy and 57 with stable Graves' hyperthyroidism. In more than 5 Graves' hyperthyroidism patients, the study also compared T-cell repertoires from thyroid tissue with T-cell repertoires from blood. The paper as a whole reports these results and caveats: Sample size was not statistically predetermined, and blinding of investigators to group allocation was not performed. In validation, the model predicted progression to ophthalmopathy a median of about 6.5 months before onset, with 65% to 71% sensitivity and 72.22% specificity. Ophthalmopathy was separated from stable hyperthyroidism by a 13 V-J signature model, with over 85% sensitivity and about 81% specificity obtained in cross-validation and 80%/75% obtained in testing. Blood samples also contained most of the expanded thyroid clonotypes (frequency above 0.001), which suggests that blood repertoires may reflect thyroid immune responses.

Amplification of TCR beta CDR3 regions was carried out from RNA transcripts. A first-round RT-PCR of the TCR CDR3 used the HTBI primer set with the Qiagen OneStep RT-PCR kit. Libraries were constructed in a second round of multiplex PCR, after which size selection and purification were carried out. Libraries were sequenced paired-end with 100 bp reads on an Illumina HiSeq2000. The authors' analysis ran thus. SOAPnuke was used to process the raw data, throwing out any read that contained adapters or uncalled bases, had a mean Phred below 15, or lacked an exact constant-primer or identifier match. COPE v1.2.5 was used to merge the high-quality paired reads, and each unique nucleotide sequence was defined as a clonotype. Clonotypes were aligned to IMGT TRBV, TRBD and TRBJ reference segments using MiTCR v1.1. Only V-J combinations with frequency above 0.0001, covering about 99% of repertoires, were analysed. The TCS score was defined as F50 (clonal expansion) divided by E x V (chaos), with BLOSUM62-based TCRdist calculated between CDR3 peptides within each V-J. Welch's t-statistics and random forest reduced 514 V-J features to 13, which were used in a naive Bayes classifier (R e1071). Thyroid-blood repertoire similarity was quantified with the Morisita-Horn index. Clones were called with MiXCR by TCRdb after fastp trimmed the public reads at Q25, and only in-frame beta chains were retained. Rows are unified per CDR3 protein, each entry keeping the most common DNA and genes. For this entry, the V and J calls and clone size follow TCRdb and not the study's own pipeline. Within this sample are fewer than 750,000 distinct CDR3 sequences, with 14% to 15% of them counted one time only. The ten top clones hold around 4.5% of the sample.

Including cysteine and phenylalanine, the CDR3 has 12 amino acids. The retained sequence is limited to the CDR3, 36 bases, with the frame set at the first base. Taken from the germline V gene, the CDR1 and CDR2 loops are MNHNS and SASEGT. The junction shows trimming of 2 bases on V and 6 bases on J, plus 6 bases between the germline ends. Moderately to severely active disease, a Clinical Activity Score of at least 3, a NOSPECS grade of at least 4, and a duration under 3 months were present in ophthalmopathy patients. Patients with uncontrolled infections, other autoimmune diseases, pregnancy or lactation were excluded. Diagnoses were based on clinical symptoms, serum thyroxine and TRAb, thyroid ultrasound and orbital computed tomography. PBMCs were separated from approximately 9.9 ml of fresh peripheral blood using Ficoll-Paque density gradient centrifugation. Total RNA was extracted with Trizol reagent, and quality was checked on an Agilent 2100 Bioanalyzer.

This clonotype was detected ten times or more. This receptor's antigen is unknown. No clone much larger than this one lies a single base away; base qualities are absent. The sequence was collected from a woman aged 35 to 49 with Graves' ophthalmopathy. The chain was built from TRBV6-1 and TRBJ2-3; the D gene identity is not certain. Sample: blood. In nucleotide form, the sequence is TGTGCCAGCAGTGAAAGGATGGATACGCAGTATTTT. Its translation reads: CASSERMDTQYF.